The rows below give T cell receptor beta chains drawn from one sample of a study of blood T cell repertoires in COVID-19. Clones were sequenced by immunoSEQ multiplex PCR, and TCRdb holds only the in-frame ones, with some missing. The sample holds about 85,000 clones, roughly 84% seen once. The sequenced sample consisted of peripheral blood. These receptors all come from a man in his 70s with acute or convalescent COVID-19. The CDR3 runs from the conserved cysteine through the conserved F or W. The order of the fields is J gene, clone size, V gene, D gene, CDR3 protein, CDR3 DNA. A D gene is named only where the DNA matches it firmly. The size of a clone is reported for some rows only, either as once, few or many, or as a class for expanded clones.

>TRBJ1-3|.|TRBV11-2|.
CASTTGYSGNTIYF
TGTGCCAGCACCACAGGGTACTCTGGAAACACCATATATTTT
>TRBJ2-3|.|TRBV11-2|TRBD2
CASSPGLVGSTDTQYF
TGTGCCAGCAGCCCAGGACTAGTGGGGAGCACAGATACGCAGTATTTT
>TRBJ1-2|.|TRBV5-1|TRBD1
CASSLALGTANYGYTF
TGCGCCAGCAGCTTGGCCTTAGGGACAGCAAACTATGGCTACACCTTC
>TRBJ1-2|.|TRBV4-1|.
CASSHVDTNDGYTF
TGCGCCAGCAGCCACGTCGACACGAACGATGGCTACACCTTC
>TRBJ1-1|.|TRBV28|TRBD1
CASSGQGNTEAFF
TGTGCCAGCAGTGGACAGGGAAACACTGAAGCTTTCTTT
>TRBJ2-5|.|TRBV27|.
CASSSLQGTGETQYF
TGTGCCAGCAGTTCCCTACAGGGAACCGGGGAGACCCAGTACTTC
>TRBJ2-2|.|TRBV19|TRBD1
CASSPPGQGITGELFF
TGTGCCAGTAGTCCCCCGGGACAGGGGATCACCGGGGAGCTGTTTTTT
>TRBJ1-4|.|TRBV9|TRBD1
CASSVGDRATNEKLFF
TGTGCCAGCAGCGTAGGGGACAGGGCCACTAATGAAAAACTGTTTTTT
>TRBJ2-1|.|TRBV5-4|.
CASSFYGGPKGMKQFF
TGTGCCAGCAGCTTTTACGGGGGACCTAAGGGAATGAAGCAGTTCTTC
>TRBJ2-3|.|TRBV15|TRBD2
CATSRALAGGPDTQYF
TGTGCCACCAGCAGAGCTCTAGCGGGGGGCCCAGATACGCAGTATTTT
>TRBJ2-1|once|TRBV29-1|.
CSVEDRKSLYNEQFF
TGCAGCGTTGAAGATCGAAAGAGCCTATACAATGAGCAGTTCTTC
>TRBJ1-2|.|TRBV6-1|TRBD1
CASSESGQNYGYTF
TGTGCCAGCAGTGAATCGGGACAGAACTATGGCTACACCTTC
>TRBJ2-3|few|TRBV7-2|.
CASRPTSFDTQYF
TGTGCCAGCAGGCCAACTAGTTTCGATACGCAGTATTTT
>TRBJ2-1|few|TRBV7-6|.
CASSLAPGGLNEQFF
TGTGCCAGCAGCCTGGCACCGGGGGGCCTCAATGAGCAGTTCTTC
>TRBJ1-1|.|TRBV11-2|.
CASSVGTSNTEAFF
TGTGCCAGCAGCGTCGGGACATCGAACACTGAAGCTTTCTTT
>TRBJ1-6|.|TRBV6-5|TRBD1
CASKGQANSPLHF
TGTGCCAGCAAAGGACAGGCTAATTCACCCCTCCACTTT
>TRBJ1-2|.|TRBV5-4|.
CASSLAGEHYGYTF
TGTGCCAGCAGCTTGGCCGGGGAACACTATGGCTACACCTTC
>TRBJ1-3|.|TRBV9|.
CASSVAGSSGNTIYF
TGTGCCAGCAGCGTAGCCGGGAGCTCTGGAAACACCATATATTTT
>TRBJ2-2|.|TRBV24-1|TRBD1
CATSDAPGQEHTGELFF
TGTGCCACCAGTGATGCTCCGGGACAGGAGCACACCGGGGAGCTGTTTTTT
>TRBJ2-1|.|TRBV29-1|TRBD2
CSVPRGGTDEQFF
TGCAGCGTCCCTCGCGGGGGGACCGATGAGCAGTTCTTC
>TRBJ2-5|.|TRBV7-9|.
CASSSGGPLGETQYF
TGTGCCAGCAGCTCCGGGGGGCCGCTTGGGGAGACCCAGTACTTC
>TRBJ1-1|once|TRBV5-5|.
CASSLSRANTEAFF
TGTGCCAGCAGCTTGTCTCGAGCGAACACTGAAGCTTTCTTT
>TRBJ2-5|.|TRBV5-1|TRBD1
CASSLTTGEETQYF
TGCGCCAGCAGCTTGACGACAGGGGAAGAGACCCAGTACTTC
>TRBJ2-4|.|TRBV3-1/TRBV3-2|.
CASSTGTVVAKNIQYF
TGTGCCAGCAGCACCGGGACTGTCGTAGCCAAAAACATTCAGTACTTC
>TRBJ2-3|.|TRBV6-6|TRBD2
CASSYERGGDTQYF
TGTGCCAGCAGTTATGAGCGGGGGGGCGACACGCAGTATTTT
>TRBJ1-3|.|TRBV7-8|.
CASSLAAFSGNTIYF
TGTGCCAGCAGCTTAGCAGCGTTCTCTGGAAACACCATATATTTT
>TRBJ2-5|.|TRBV5-1|.
CASSLAGQGGQETQYF
TGCGCCAGCAGCTTGGCCGGGCAGGGGGGCCAAGAGACCCAGTACTTC
>TRBJ2-2|.|TRBV9|.
CASSVGGGMGGELFF
TGTGCCAGCAGCGTAGGAGGAGGAATGGGCGGGGAGCTGTTTTTT
>TRBJ2-3|once|TRBV11-2|TRBD2
CASSLEGFSGARRVDTQYF
TGTGCCAGCAGCTTAGAGGGGTTCAGCGGGGCCCGCAGGGTAGATACGCAGTATTTT